Below are 11 T cell receptor beta chains sequenced from a single sample in a study of neoadjuvant anti-PD-1 for oral cavity cancer. Time point meaning: after neoadjuvant nivolumab, at surgical resection. Produced via immunoSEQ multiplex PCR; TCRdb's table is partial and in-frame only. Altogether fewer than 90,000 clones are present, about 85% being singletons, with the ten largest covering around 3.7%. This material consisted of PBMCs, taken after nivolumab (anti-PD-1) treatment. Receptors were obtained from a person between 40 and 80 years old with oral cavity squamous cell carcinoma.

The chain links TRBV6-4 to TRBJ2-1; TRBD1 might be the D (6 bases). The CDR3 loop spans 14 amino acids. Germline values: CDR1 MRHNA, CDR2 SNTAGT. Trimming stripped 5 bases from V and 9 bases from J, with 17 bases between. The CDR3 here is CASSSTGFIGEQFF. Written as DNA, the CDR3 is TGTGCCAGCAGTTCGACAGGTTTTATAGGTGAGCAGTTCTTC.

CDR3: CAWSVNRGDQYF. Here the CDR3 DNA reads TGTGCCTGGAGTGTAAACAGGGGTGATCAGTACTTC. The genes are TRBV30 and TRBJ2-7; 7 bases line up with TRBD1. V trimming: 0 bases; J trimming: 10 bases; junction bases outside the gene matches: 6. This CDR3 region has 12 residues. Per the germline V gene, CDR1 is GTSNPN and CDR2 is SVGIG (reference sequence).

The rearrangement links TRBV6-1 to TRBJ2-5; TRBD2 agrees at 10 bases. There are 15 residues in the CDR3. In germline, CDR1 is MNHNS, CDR2 SASEGT. Unmatched junction bases numbered 5, after V lost 2 bases and J lost 5 bases. The CDR3 nucleotides read TGTGCCAGCAGTGAAACGCTTAGCGGGAGGGAGACCCAGTACTTC. Its translation is CASSETLSGRETQYF.

The chain combines TRBV15 with TRBJ1-1; 9 bases are shared with TRBD1. Germline trimming cut 7 bases from V and 7 bases from J; bases unmatched to any gene: 10. The CDR3 has 14 residues. Germline CDR1 reads LNHNV; CDR2 reads YYDKDF (reference sequence). CDR3 nucleotides: TGTGCCACCACCGACCGGGACAGGGCCAGTGAAGCTTTCTTT. It translates to CATTDRDRASEAFF.

The gene calls are TRBV7-9 and TRBJ2-3, with D uncertain. The CDR3 covers 13 residues. Germline V lookup: CDR1 SEHNR, CDR2 FQNEAQ (reference sequence). V was pared by 3 bases and J by 7 bases, with 11 bases between. CDR3 sequence reads: CASSLPTANTQYF. CDR3 in DNA: TGTGCCAGCAGCTTGCCGACTGCTAATACGCAGTATTTT.

The chain couples TRBV7-9 to TRBJ2-1; tentatively, D is TRBD2 (6 bases). Germline values: CDR1 SEHNR, CDR2 FQNEAQ (reference sequence). This CDR3 comprises 16 residues. V was shortened by 5 bases and J by 4 bases, with 18 bases between the two germline ends. The CDR3, as DNA: TGTGCCAGCAGCCCTCGAAGCGGGCGGGCTTACAATGAGCAGTTCTTC. Protein sequence: CASSPRSGRAYNEQFF.

The rearrangement links TRBV6-5 to TRBJ1-1, with D unresolved. Germline V gives CDR1 MNHEY, CDR2 SVGAGI. Trimming removed 6 bases from V and 7 bases from J, with 15 bases in between. The CDR3 consists of 13 residues. CDR3 DNA: TGTGCCAGCAGCCTAATGGCGGGGAATGAAGCTTTCTTT. Amino acids: CASSLMAGNEAFF.

The chain uses TRBV29-1 and TRBJ2-7, with 8 bases fitting TRBD1. The CDR3 has 17 residues. The trim removed 0 bases at V and 4 bases at J, leaving 14 bases unmatched. The V gene's germline CDR1 is SQVTM and CDR2 ANQGSEA. The CDR3 here is CSVEDLYKQGVGYEQYF. In DNA form, the CDR3 reads TGCAGCGTTGAAGATCTTTATAAACAGGGGGTCGGATACGAGCAGTACTTC.

The chain employs TRBV2 and TRBJ2-3; 10 bases are a match to TRBD2. There are 15 residues in the CDR3. CDR1 is SNHLY and CDR2 is FYNNEI in the germline V gene. Trimming removed 5 bases from V and 1 base from J; junction bases left unmatched: 3. The CDR3 bases are TGTGCCAGCAGTCCCGGGACTAGCGGCACAGATACGCAGTATTTT. Protein: CASSPGTSGTDTQYF.

The rearrangement joins TRBV10-2 to TRBJ2-5; TRBD1 aligns across 11 bases. Per the germline V gene, CDR1 is WSHSY and CDR2 is SAAADI. This CDR3 spans 16 amino acids. V trimming: 8 bases; J trimming: 2 bases; junction bases outside the gene matches: 10. The CDR3 sequence: CASRGQGAGLQETQYF. Here the CDR3 DNA reads TGCGCCAGCCGAGGACAGGGGGCCGGGTTACAAGAGACCCAGTACTTC.

This chain uses TRBV13 with TRBJ1-1, with TRBD1 identical over 7 bases. The CDR3 consists of 16 residues. The V and J ends lost 3 bases and 1 base, in that order; junction bases with no gene match: 8. Germline V gene sequence: CDR1 PRHDT, CDR2 FYEKMQ (reference sequence). The DNA of the CDR3 is TGTGCCAGCAGCTTTCCCCGAGGGGGCCGGAACACTGAAGCTTTCTTT. It translates to CASSFPRGGRNTEAFF.